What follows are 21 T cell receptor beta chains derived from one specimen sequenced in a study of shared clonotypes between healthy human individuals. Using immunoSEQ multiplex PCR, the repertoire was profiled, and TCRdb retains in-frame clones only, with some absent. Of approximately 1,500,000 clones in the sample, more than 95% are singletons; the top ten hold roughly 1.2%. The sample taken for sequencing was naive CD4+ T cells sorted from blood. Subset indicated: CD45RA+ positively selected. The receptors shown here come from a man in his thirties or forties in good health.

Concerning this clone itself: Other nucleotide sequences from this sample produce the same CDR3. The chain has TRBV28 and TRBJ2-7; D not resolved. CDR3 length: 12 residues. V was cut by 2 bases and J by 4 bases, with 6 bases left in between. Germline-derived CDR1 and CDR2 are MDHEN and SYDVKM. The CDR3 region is CASSLQFYEQYF. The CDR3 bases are TGTGCCAGCAGTTTACAGTTTTACGAGCAGTACTTC.

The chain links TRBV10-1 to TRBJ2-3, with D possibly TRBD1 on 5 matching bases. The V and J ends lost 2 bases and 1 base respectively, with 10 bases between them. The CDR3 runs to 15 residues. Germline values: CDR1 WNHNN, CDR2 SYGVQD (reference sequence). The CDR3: CASSEILTGTDTQYF. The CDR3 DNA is TGCGCCAGCAGTGAGATCCTGACAGGCACAGATACGCAGTATTTT.

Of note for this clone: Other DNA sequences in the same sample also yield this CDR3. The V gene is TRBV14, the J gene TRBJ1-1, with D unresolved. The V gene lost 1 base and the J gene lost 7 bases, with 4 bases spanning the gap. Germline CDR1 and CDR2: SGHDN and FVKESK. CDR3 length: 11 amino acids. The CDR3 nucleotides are TGTGCCAGCAGCCAAGTGGGTGAAGCTTTCTTT. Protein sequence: CASSQVGEAFF.

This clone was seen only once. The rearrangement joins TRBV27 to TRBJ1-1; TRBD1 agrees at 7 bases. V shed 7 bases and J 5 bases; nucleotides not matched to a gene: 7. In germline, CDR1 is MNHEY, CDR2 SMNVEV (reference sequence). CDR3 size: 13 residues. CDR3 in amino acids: CASKKTGPTEAFF. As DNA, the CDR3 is TGTGCCAGCAAGAAGACAGGGCCGACTGAAGCTTTCTTT.

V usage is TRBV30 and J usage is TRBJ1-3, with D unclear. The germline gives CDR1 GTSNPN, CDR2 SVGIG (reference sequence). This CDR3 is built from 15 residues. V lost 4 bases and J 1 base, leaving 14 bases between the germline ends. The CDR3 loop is CAWTPGSFSGNTIYF. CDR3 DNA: TGTGCCTGGACTCCCGGGAGCTTTTCTGGAAACACCATATATTTT.

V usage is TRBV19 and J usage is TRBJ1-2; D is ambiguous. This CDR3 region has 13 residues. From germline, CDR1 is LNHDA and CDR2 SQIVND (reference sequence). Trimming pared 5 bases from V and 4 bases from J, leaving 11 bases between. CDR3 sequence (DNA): TGTGCCAGTAGTCCGGTACTTGGCTATGGCTACACCTTC. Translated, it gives CASSPVLGYGYTF.

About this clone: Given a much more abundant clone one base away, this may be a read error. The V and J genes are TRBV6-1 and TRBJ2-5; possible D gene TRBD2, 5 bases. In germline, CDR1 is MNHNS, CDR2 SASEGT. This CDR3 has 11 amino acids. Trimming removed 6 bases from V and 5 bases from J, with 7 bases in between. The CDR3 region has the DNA TGTGCCAGCAGCGTAGCGGAGACCCAGTACTTC. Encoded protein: CASSVAETQYF.

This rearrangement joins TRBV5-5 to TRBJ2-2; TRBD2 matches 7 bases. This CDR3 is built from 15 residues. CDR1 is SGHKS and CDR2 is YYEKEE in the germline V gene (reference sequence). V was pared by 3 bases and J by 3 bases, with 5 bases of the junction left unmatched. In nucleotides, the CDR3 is TGTGCCAGCAGCTATCGGACTAGTGACACCGGGGAGCTGTTTTTT. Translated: CASSYRTSDTGELFF.

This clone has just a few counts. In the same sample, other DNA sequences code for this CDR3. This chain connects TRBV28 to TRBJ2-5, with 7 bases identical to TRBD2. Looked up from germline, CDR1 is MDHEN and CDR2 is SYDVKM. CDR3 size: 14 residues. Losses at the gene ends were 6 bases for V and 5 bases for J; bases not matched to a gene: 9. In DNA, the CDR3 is TGTGCCAGCAGCCTCCCGGGGGGAGGGGAGACCCAGTACTTC. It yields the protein CASSLPGGGETQYF.

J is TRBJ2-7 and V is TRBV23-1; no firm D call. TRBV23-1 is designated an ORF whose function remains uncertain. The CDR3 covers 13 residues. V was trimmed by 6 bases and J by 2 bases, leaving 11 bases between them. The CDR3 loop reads CASRRAVPYEQYF. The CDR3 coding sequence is TGCGCCAGCAGACGGGCGGTACCCTACGAGCAGTACTTC.

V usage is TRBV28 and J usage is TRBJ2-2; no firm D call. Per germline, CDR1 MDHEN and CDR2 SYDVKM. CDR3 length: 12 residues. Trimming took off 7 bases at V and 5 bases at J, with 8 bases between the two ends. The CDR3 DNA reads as TGTGCCAGCACTACCCCAACCGGGGAGCTGTTTTTT. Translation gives CASTTPTGELFF.

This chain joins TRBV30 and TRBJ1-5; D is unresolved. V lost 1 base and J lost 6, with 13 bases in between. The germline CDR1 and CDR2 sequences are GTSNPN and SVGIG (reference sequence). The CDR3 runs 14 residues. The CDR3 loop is CAWSEGMVGQPQHF. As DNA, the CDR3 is TGTGCCTGGAGTGAGGGAATGGTGGGTCAGCCCCAGCATTTT.

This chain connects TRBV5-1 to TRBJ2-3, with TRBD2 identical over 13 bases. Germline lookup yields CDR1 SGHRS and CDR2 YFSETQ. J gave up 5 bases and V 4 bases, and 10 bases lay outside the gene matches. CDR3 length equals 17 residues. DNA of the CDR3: TGCGCCAGCAGCCCCCCAGGACTAGCGGGAGCAGGAGATACGCAGTATTTT. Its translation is CASSPPGLAGAGDTQYF.

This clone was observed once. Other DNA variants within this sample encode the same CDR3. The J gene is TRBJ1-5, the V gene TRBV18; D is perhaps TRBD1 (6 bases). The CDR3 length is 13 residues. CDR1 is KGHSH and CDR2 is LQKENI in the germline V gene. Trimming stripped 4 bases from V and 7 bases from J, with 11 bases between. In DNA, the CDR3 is TGTGCCAGCTCACTTACAGGGAACCAGCCCCAGCATTTT. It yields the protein CASSLTGNQPQHF.

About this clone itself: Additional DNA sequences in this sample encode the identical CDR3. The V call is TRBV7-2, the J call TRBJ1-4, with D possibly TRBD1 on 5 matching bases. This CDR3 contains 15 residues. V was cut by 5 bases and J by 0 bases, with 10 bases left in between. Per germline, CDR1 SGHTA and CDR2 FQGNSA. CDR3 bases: TGTGCCAGCAGCCCCCGCAGGGCAACTAATGAAAAACTGTTTTTT. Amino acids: CASSPRRATNEKLFF. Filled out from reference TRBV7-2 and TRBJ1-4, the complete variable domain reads GAGVSQSPSNKVTEKGKDVELRCDPISGHTALYWYRQSLGQGLEFLIYFQGNSAPDKSGLPSDRFSAERTGGSVSTLTIQRTQQEDSAVYLCASSPRRATNEKLFFGSGTQLSVL.

Here the CDR3 reads CASSPSRADTQYF. The CDR3 bases are TGTGCCAGCAGCCCGTCGAGGGCAGATACGCAGTATTTT. The chain couples TRBV5-8 to TRBJ2-3; D is possibly TRBD2 (5 bases). The CDR3 spans 13 residues. V was pared by 4 bases and J by 4 bases, with 10 bases between. CDR1 is SGHTS and CDR2 is YDEGEE in the germline V gene.

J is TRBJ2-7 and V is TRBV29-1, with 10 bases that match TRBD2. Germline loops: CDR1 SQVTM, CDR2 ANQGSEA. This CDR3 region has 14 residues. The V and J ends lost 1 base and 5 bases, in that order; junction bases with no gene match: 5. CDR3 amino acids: CSVEGLAGVHEQYF. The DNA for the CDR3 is TGCAGCGTTGAAGGGCTAGCGGGAGTCCACGAGCAGTACTTC.

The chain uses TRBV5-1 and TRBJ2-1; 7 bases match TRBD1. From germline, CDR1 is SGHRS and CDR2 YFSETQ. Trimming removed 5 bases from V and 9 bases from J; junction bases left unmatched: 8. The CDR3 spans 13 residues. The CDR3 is CASRPDRVGEQFF. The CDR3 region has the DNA TGCGCCAGCAGGCCTGACAGGGTCGGTGAGCAGTTCTTC.

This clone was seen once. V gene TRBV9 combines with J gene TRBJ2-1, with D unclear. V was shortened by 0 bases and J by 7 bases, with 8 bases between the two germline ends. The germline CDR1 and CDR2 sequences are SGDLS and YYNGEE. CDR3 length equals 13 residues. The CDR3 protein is CASSVDISNEQFF. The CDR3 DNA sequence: TGTGCCAGCAGCGTAGATATTTCGAATGAGCAGTTCTTC.

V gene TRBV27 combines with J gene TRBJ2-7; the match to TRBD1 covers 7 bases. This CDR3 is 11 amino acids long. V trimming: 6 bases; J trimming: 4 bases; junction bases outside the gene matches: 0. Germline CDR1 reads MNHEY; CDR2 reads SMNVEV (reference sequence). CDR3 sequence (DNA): TGTGCCAGCAGGACAGGGTACGAGCAGTACTTC. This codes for CASRTGYEQYF.

CDR3 protein: CASSYAANQETQYF. For the CDR3, the DNA is TGTGCCAGCAGTTACGCGGCCAACCAAGAGACCCAGTACTTC. This chain connects TRBV6-5 to TRBJ2-5; D unresolved. V gave up 2 bases and J gave up 0 bases, with 7 bases separating them. The V gene's germline CDR1 is MNHEY and CDR2 SVGAGI. The length of the CDR3 is 14 residues.